This TCR beta chain is drawn from a study of T-cell memory formation after mild COVID-19. The table lists this clonotype with many counts. The germline gives CDR1 MNHEY, CDR2 SVGEGT. V was trimmed by 5 bases and J by 1 base, leaving 8 bases between them. The CDR3 loop spans 13 amino acids. 5'RACE primed from the constant segment yielded TCR alpha and TCR beta cDNA libraries bearing sample barcodes and UMIs. A single record per CDR3 protein comes from TCRdb applying MiXCR to the 5' RACE reads. The sample consists of about 350,000 distinct CDR3 sequences, roughly an eighth of them appearing once. This sequence joins TRBV6-2 or TRBV6-3 and TRBJ1-1, with D hard to call. Specimen: PBMCs or a T cell subset sorted from them (not recorded which). This clonotype was obtained from a man aged 18 to 35 who had mild COVID-19 (a few samples of this study predate the infection). Cell type and time point are not known. CDR3 region: CASSLHENTEAFF. CDR3 bases: TGTGCCAGCAGTCTACATGAGAACACTGAAGCTTTCTTT.